These 21 T cell receptor beta chains originate from one sample sequenced in a study of tumor-infiltrating lymphocytes in localized non-small cell lung cancer. Sequenced by immunoSEQ multiplex PCR; TCRdb stores in-frame clones only, minus some. Of about 7,600 clones detected, around 77% appear once; the ten largest clones hold roughly 10%. The sequenced sample was lung tumor tissue. The origin of the receptors is a human donor with non-small cell lung cancer.

V usage is TRBV5-1 and J usage is TRBJ1-2; no reliable D call. The CDR3 has 13 amino acids. The V end was cut by 1 base, the J end by 5 bases, with 9 bases between. Germline V gene data show CDR1 as SGHRS and CDR2 as YFSETQ. The CDR3 loop reads CASSLQTGYGYTF. CDR3 bases: TGCGCCAGCAGCTTGCAAACGGGATATGGCTACACCTTC. Variable domain in full (rest from reference TRBV5-1 and TRBJ1-2): KAGVTQTPRYLIKTRGQQVTLSCSPISGHRSVSWYQQTPGQGLQFLFEYFSETQRNKGNFPGRFSGRQFSNSRSEMNVSTLELGDSALYLCASSLQTGYGYTFGSGTRLTVV.

V is TRBV21-1 and J is TRBJ1-5; the table's D call TRBD1 went unverified against the DNA. TRBV21-1 counts as a pseudogene. The CDR3 contains 14 residues. In DNA, the CDR3 is TGTGCCAGCAGCACCAGTTATAGCAATCAGCCCCAGCATTTT. Translated, it gives CASSTSYSNQPQHF.

This rearrangement joins TRBV28 to TRBJ1-2, with D unresolved. Germline V gives CDR1 MDHEN, CDR2 SYDVKM. Between the trimmed V and J ends, which lost 5 bases and 4 bases, there was a span of 14 bases. This CDR3 spans 14 amino acids. The DNA of the CDR3 is TGTGCCAGCAGTCCCTTGGAGAGGGCCTATGGCTACACCTTC. The encoded protein is CASSPLERAYGYTF.

This sequence joins TRBV2 and TRBJ1-5; D gene uncertain. Germline V lookup: CDR1 SNHLY, CDR2 FYNNEI. Trimming took 4 bases from V and 3 from J, leaving 7 bases between them. The CDR3 is 13 amino acids. The chain's CDR3 is CASSAEFNQPQHF. As DNA, the CDR3 is TGTGCCAGCAGTGCAGAGTTCAATCAGCCCCAGCATTTT.

The chain has TRBV7-2 and TRBJ2-7, with 8 bases aligning to TRBD2. The length of the CDR3 is 15 residues. The V gene end was trimmed by 0 bases and the J gene end by 2 bases; junction bases not matched to a gene: 3. Germline V CDR1 and CDR2: SGHTA, FQGNSA. The CDR3 is CASSLAGRATYEQYF. The CDR3, as DNA: TGTGCCAGCAGCTTAGCCGGGAGGGCCACCTACGAGCAGTACTTC. The full variable domain, completed using reference TRBV7-2 and TRBJ2-7, is GAGVSQSPSNKVTEKGKDVELRCDPISGHTALYWYRQSLGQGLEFLIYFQGNSAPDKSGLPSDRFSAERTGGSVSTLTIQRTQQEDSAVYLCASSLAGRATYEQYFGPGTRLTVT.

This chain uses TRBV30 with TRBJ2-7; D is unclear. CDR1 GTSNPN and CDR2 SVGIG come from the germline V gene (reference sequence). The V gene lost 4 bases and the J gene lost 2 bases, with 9 bases spanning the gap. CDR3 length: 12 amino acids. The CDR3: CAWTAMTYEQYF. CDR3 DNA sequence: TGTGCCTGGACCGCCATGACCTACGAGCAGTACTTC. Using reference TRBV30 and TRBJ2-7 for the parts outside the CDR3, the full variable domain is SQTIHQWPATLVQPVGSPLSLECTVEGTSNPNLYWYRQAAGRGLQLLFYSVGIGQISSEVPQNLSASRPQDRQFILSSKKLLLSDSGFYLCAWTAMTYEQYFGPGTRLTVT.

The chain couples TRBV7-9 to TRBJ2-7; D may match TRBD1 or TRBD2 (5 bases each). Per the germline V gene, CDR1 is SEHNR and CDR2 is FQNEAQ (reference sequence). V dropped 0 bases and J dropped 1 base, with 7 bases sitting between them. CDR3 size: 14 residues. The CDR3 nucleotides are TGTGCCAGCAGCTTAGCTGGGGGATCCTACGAGCAGTACTTC. This translates into CASSLAGGSYEQYF. The entire variable domain, with the rest obtained from reference TRBV7-9 and TRBJ2-7, is as follows: DTGVSQNPRHKITKRGQNVTFRCDPISEHNRLYWYRQTLGQGPEFLTYFQNEAQLEKSRLLSDRFSAERPKGSFSTLEIQRTEQGDSAMYLCASSLAGGSYEQYFGPGTRLTVT.

The chain carries TRBV29-1 and TRBJ2-7; 8 bases map to TRBD2. Losses at the gene ends were 6 bases for V and 1 base for J; bases not matched to a gene: 5. Germline V gene sequence: CDR1 SQVTM, CDR2 ANQGSEA. The CDR3 has 13 amino acids. The CDR3 reads CSVGSGTSYEQYF. The CDR3 coding sequence is TGCAGCGTAGGTAGCGGGACATCCTACGAGCAGTACTTC.

The chain has TRBV5-6 and TRBJ1-2; 10 bases agree with TRBD1. The CDR3 is 14 amino acids. Germline values: CDR1 SGHDT, CDR2 YYEEEE. The V and J ends lost 4 bases and 3 bases, in that order; junction bases with no gene match: 3. CDR3: CASSNGQGDYGYTF. For the CDR3, the DNA is TGTGCCAGCAGCAACGGACAGGGGGACTATGGCTACACCTTC.

The chain carries TRBV29-1 and TRBJ2-7, with TRBD2 identical over 7 bases. Germline V gene data show CDR1 as SQVTM and CDR2 as ANQGSEA. With V trimmed by 7 bases and J by 0 bases, 6 bases remained unmatched. The CDR3 has 13 amino acids. The DNA of the CDR3 is TGCAGCGGCGCCGGGACTAACTCCTACGAGCAGTACTTC. Translating it yields CSGAGTNSYEQYF.

This clone was detected only once. The gene calls are TRBV6-5 and TRBJ2-7; D perhaps matches TRBD2 (7 bases). This CDR3 is built from 15 residues. Between the trimmed V and J ends, which lost 2 bases and 7 bases, there was a span of 18 bases. Germline V gene sequence: CDR1 MNHEY, CDR2 SVGAGI. In DNA form, the CDR3 reads TGTGCCAGCAGTTACGGCGGGGGCAACCTCGGGGAGCAGTACTTC. This encodes CASSYGGGNLGEQYF.

The V and J genes are TRBV2 and TRBJ1-1; D is unclear. V dropped 3 bases and J dropped 2 bases, with 4 bases sitting between them. Germline V gene lookup returns CDR1 SNHLY and CDR2 FYNNEI. This CDR3 has 12 residues. The DNA for the CDR3 is TGTGCCAGCAGTGACAGCAACACTGAAGCTTTCTTT. Translation: CASSDSNTEAFF.

The chain joins TRBV6-5 to TRBJ2-1, with 10 bases identical to TRBD1. The germline gives CDR1 MNHEY, CDR2 SVGAGI. The V gene end was trimmed by 5 bases and the J gene end by 8 bases; junction bases not matched to a gene: 9. The CDR3 length is 15 residues. In DNA form, the CDR3 reads TGTGCCAGCAGTCCTCGGACAGGGGGAATCGATGAGCAGTTCTTC. Protein sequence: CASSPRTGGIDEQFF.

The chain joins TRBV27 to TRBJ2-5; no definite D call. This CDR3 region has 13 residues. Germline CDR1 is MNHEY and CDR2 is SMNVEV (reference sequence). V shed 5 bases and J shed 5 bases, with 12 bases lying between them. DNA for the CDR3: TGTGCCAGCAGTCAGCGAGGTGGCGAGACCCAGTACTTC. Amino acid sequence: CASSQRGGETQYF.

This chain connects TRBV15 to TRBJ2-1; D is possibly TRBD2 (5 bases). This CDR3 spans 18 amino acids. Germline values: CDR1 LNHNV, CDR2 YYDKDF (reference sequence). V lost 0 bases, J lost 7 bases, and 22 bases lay in between. The CDR3 sequence: CATSRDLASRLVGNEQFF. In nucleotides, the CDR3 is TGTGCCACCAGCAGAGATCTGGCTAGCCGTCTCGTGGGAAATGAGCAGTTCTTC.

This clone was found a few times. The chain has TRBV7-9 and TRBJ2-6, with D unresolved. The germline V and J ends were trimmed by 5 bases and 1 base, with 3 bases remaining between them. Looked up from germline, CDR1 is SEHNR and CDR2 is FQNEAQ (reference sequence). This CDR3 is 13 amino acids long. This CDR3 reads CASSTSGANVLTF. CDR3 DNA sequence: TGTGCCAGCAGCACGTCTGGGGCCAACGTCCTGACTTTC.

V is TRBV10-2 and J is TRBJ1-1; a weak D match, TRBD1 (5 bases). The germline V gene has CDR1 WSHSY and CDR2 SAAADI. Trimming cost V 6 bases and J 1 base, with 12 bases left between them. The CDR3 runs 14 residues. CDR3 nucleotides: TGCGCCAGCAGGCCGGGACCCTCGAACACTGAAGCTTTCTTT. It is translated as CASRPGPSNTEAFF.

The rearrangement links TRBV5-6 to TRBJ2-7; 7 nucleotides agree with TRBD1. J gave up 5 bases and V 2 bases, and 10 bases lay outside the gene matches. Looked up from germline, CDR1 is SGHDT and CDR2 is YYEEEE. This CDR3 is built from 15 residues. CDR3 region: CASSFSSYRGDEQYF. The CDR3 coding sequence is TGTGCCAGCAGCTTTTCCTCATACAGGGGAGACGAGCAGTACTTC.

The V call is TRBV5-1, the J call TRBJ1-4; possibly TRBD1 for D (6 bases). V was pared by 3 bases and J by 8 bases, with 11 bases between. The CDR3 is made up of 13 amino acids. Germline-derived CDR1 and CDR2 are SGHRS and YFSETQ. CDR3 loop: CASSYYGTEKLFF. CDR3 nucleotides: TGCGCCAGCAGCTATTATGGGACAGAAAAACTGTTTTTT. The entire variable domain, with the rest obtained from reference TRBV5-1 and TRBJ1-4, is as follows: KAGVTQTPRYLIKTRGQQVTLSCSPISGHRSVSWYQQTPGQGLQFLFEYFSETQRNKGNFPGRFSGRQFSNSRSEMNVSTLELGDSALYLCASSYYGTEKLFFGSGTQLSVL.

This sequence joins TRBV6-5 and TRBJ1-1; D is unclear. Germline V gene lookup returns CDR1 MNHEY and CDR2 SVGAGI. V gave up 4 bases and J gave up 5 bases, with 8 bases separating them. The CDR3 is 12 amino acids. The CDR3 coding sequence is TGTGCCAGCAGTTTAAGAGGAACTGAAGCTTTCTTT. Residues: CASSLRGTEAFF.

The rearrangement links TRBV19 to TRBJ2-7; 8 nucleotides match TRBD2. This CDR3 contains 13 residues. V lost 8 bases and J lost 5; bases outside the gene matches: 8. Per germline, CDR1 LNHDA and CDR2 SQIVND (reference sequence). DNA for the CDR3: TGTGCCAGTCGAGCTATGACTAGCGACGAGCAGTACTTC. It specifies CASRAMTSDEQYF.